The clone carrying this T cell receptor (beta chain) was seen more than once but under ten times. Its cognate antigen is unknown. CDR1 and CDR2 from the germline V gene are LNHDA and SQIVND (reference sequence). Trimming took 4 bases from V and 9 from J, leaving 13 bases between them. The CDR3 length is 13 residues. The data stem from a study of cytomegalovirus exposure and HLA in healthy donors. Study-wide points: Later analysis indicated greater clonal expansion among HLA-associated TCR beta chains than among equally common other chains. Presence/absence analyses assumed roughly uniform sequencing depth across donors, which may not hold.

In the PCR, 60 Vbeta and 13 Jbeta primers were used. Sequenced by immunoSEQ multiplex PCR; TCRdb stores in-frame clones only, minus some. Among about 190,000 clones, around 80% were seen once, and the ten largest hold about 1.8%. The donors gave bone marrow, and they were healthy. The TCR sequence derives from a man between 18 and 35 years old in good health and CMV-seronegative. This chain links TRBV19 with TRBJ2-1, with D tentatively TRBD2 (5 bases). The material sequenced was PBMCs. Here the CDR3 DNA reads TGTGCCAGTAGTACCACTAGGCGCGGTGAGCAGTTCTTC. Translated: CASSTTRRGEQFF.